This note documents a single T cell receptor (beta chain) sequence. Naive CD8 populations comprised CD45RO-negative cells positively selected for CCR7, excluding terminally differentiated effector memory CD45RA+ cells. The data belong to a study of shared clonotypes between healthy human individuals. Study details: The donor group consisted of two women and three men, aged 18 to 49.

Between the trimmed V and J ends, which lost 4 bases and 1 base, there was a span of 13 bases. The CDR3 covers 15 residues. The V gene's germline CDR1 is MGHRA and CDR2 YSYEKL. Running of the assay took place at deep level. Per the original methods: Junction-only sequences without quality scores came from ImmunoSEQ, so filtering differed. Method: immunoSEQ multiplex PCR; TCRdb's copy keeps in-frame clones and lacks some. V and J calls and clone size are those listed in that table; D and trimming were worked out from the DNA. The sample includes approximately 2,000,000 clones, just under 95% of them seen just once.

This sequence was found in a man younger than 30 in good health. Some clones in this sample may be carry-over from other donors' samples. The sequenced material came from naive CD8+ T cells from PBMCs. V and J are TRBV4-1 and TRBJ2-5; D gene unclear. The CDR3: CASSLTIGVQETQYF. Here the CDR3 DNA reads TGCGCCAGCAGCCTTACAATTGGGGTCCAAGAGACCCAGTACTTC.